A single sample is the source of the 8 T cell receptor beta chains below, sequenced in a study of PD-1 blockade in classical Hodgkin lymphoma. Clones were read by immunoSEQ multiplex PCR, and TCRdb kept only the in-frame ones, dropping some. The table has roughly 31,000 clones, 60% to 80% seen once. Each patient's relapse followed autologous stem cell transplantation, and brentuximab vedotin exposure varied. Here the sequenced sample was peripheral blood mononuclear cells (PBMCs), taken before the second cycle of nivolumab. These receptors were obtained from a human donor with classical Hodgkin lymphoma.

The chain couples TRBV7-9 to TRBJ1-2, with TRBD1 as a possible D gene (6 bases). The CDR3 extends over 12 amino acids. V dropped 5 bases and J dropped 5 bases, with 9 bases sitting between them. Germline CDR1 and CDR2: SEHNR and FQNEAQ (reference sequence). The CDR3 here is CASSVQGYGYTF. Written as DNA, the CDR3 is TGTGCCAGCAGCGTACAGGGTTATGGCTACACCTTC.

The chain has TRBV11-2 and TRBJ2-5; D unresolved. Trimming took off 5 bases at V and 5 bases at J, with 18 bases between the two ends. The CDR3 spans 15 residues. Germline V gives CDR1 SGHAT, CDR2 FQNNGV. The CDR3 reads CASSGRRQFPETQYF. The DNA for the CDR3 is TGTGCCAGCAGCGGAAGGCGGCAGTTCCCTGAGACCCAGTACTTC.

This clone turned up a few times. The V call is TRBV7-9, the J call TRBJ2-2; D gene ambiguous. Trimming took 6 bases from V and 5 from J, leaving 7 bases between them. Germline V gives CDR1 SEHNR, CDR2 FQNEAQ (reference sequence). The CDR3 spans 12 residues. Here the CDR3 reads CASRVGTGELFF. The CDR3 DNA sequence: TGTGCCAGCAGGGTTGGAACCGGGGAGCTGTTTTTT. Looking up the rest from reference TRBV7-9 and TRBJ2-2 gives the full variable domain: DTGVSQNPRHKITKRGQNVTFRCDPISEHNRLYWYRQTLGQGPEFLTYFQNEAQLEKSRLLSDRFSAERPKGSFSTLEIQRTEQGDSAMYLCASRVGTGELFFGEGSRLTVL.

Only a few counts were recorded for this clone. This chain joins TRBV7-9 and TRBJ2-2, with D uncertain. This CDR3 region has 16 residues. The germline V gene has CDR1 SEHNR and CDR2 FQNEAQ (reference sequence). Trimming stripped 7 bases from V and 0 bases from J, with 15 bases between. The CDR3 here is CASNLSPGTNTGELFF. The CDR3 DNA follows: TGTGCCAGCAACCTTAGCCCCGGAACGAACACCGGGGAGCTGTTTTTT.

This sequence joins TRBV6-6 and TRBJ2-2; TRBD1 matches 8 bases. CDR3 length equals 14 residues. Germline-derived CDR1 and CDR2 are MNHNY and SVGAGI (reference sequence). V gave up 5 bases and J gave up 3 bases; unmatched junction bases: 2. CDR3 bases: TGTGCCAGCAGTACACAGGGGGACACCGGGGAGCTGTTTTTT. This translates into CASSTQGDTGELFF.

The chain couples TRBV7-8 to TRBJ1-4; possibly TRBD1 for D (6 bases). The V gene's germline CDR1 is SGHVS and CDR2 FQNEAQ. This CDR3 has 15 amino acids. V lost 5 bases, J lost 4 bases, and 14 bases lay in between. Here the CDR3 reads CASSVLQGSNEKLFF. CDR3 sequence (DNA): TGTGCCAGCAGCGTCCTACAGGGAAGTAATGAAAAACTGTTTTTT.

The rearrangement uses TRBV28 and TRBJ1-4, with no clear D. The CDR3 length is 14 residues. V lost 1 base, J lost 0 bases, and 3 bases lay in between. Germline lookup yields CDR1 MDHEN and CDR2 SYDVKM. CDR3 bases: TGTGCCAGCAGTTTATCTGCAACTAATGAAAAACTGTTTTTT. Amino acids: CASSLSATNEKLFF.

The gene calls are TRBV4-2 and TRBJ2-7, with TRBD1 matching over 8 bases. The V gene end was trimmed by 0 bases and the J gene end by 6 bases; junction bases not matched to a gene: 10. Per germline, CDR1 LGHNA and CDR2 YNFKEQ. The CDR3 sequence is 16 residues long. This CDR3 is CASSQDRQGAMSEQYF. For the CDR3, the DNA is TGTGCCAGCAGCCAAGATCGTCAGGGGGCAATGAGCGAGCAGTACTTC.